This TCR beta chain is drawn from a study of T cells in Graves' hyperthyroidism and ophthalmopathy. Whole-study findings and limits: Model output signaled ophthalmopathy a median approximately 6 months ahead of onset. Ophthalmopathy cases were set apart from stable hyperthyroidism by a 13 V-J model.

In this sample, this clonotype turned up many times. The target antigen is unknown. Amplification yielded TCR beta CDR3 regions, with RNA transcripts as the source. TCR CDR3 regions were first amplified by RT-PCR with HTBI primers. TCRdb independently ran MiXCR on the multiplex PCR reads; one entry per CDR3 protein. The sample lists around 800,000 distinct CDR3 sequences, 35% to 45% occurring once. Sequencing was performed on blood. This receptor was obtained from a man younger than 30 with Graves' hyperthyroidism.

CDR3 bases: TGCAGTGCTCCTATCCACTACGAGCAGTACTTC. Encoded protein: CSAPIHYEQYF. The chain links TRBV20-1 to TRBJ2-7, with unresolved D. The V end lost 5 bases, the J end lost 3 bases, and 8 bases lay between the germline ends. The length of the CDR3 is 11 residues. Per germline, CDR1 DFQATT and CDR2 SNEGSKA (reference sequence).